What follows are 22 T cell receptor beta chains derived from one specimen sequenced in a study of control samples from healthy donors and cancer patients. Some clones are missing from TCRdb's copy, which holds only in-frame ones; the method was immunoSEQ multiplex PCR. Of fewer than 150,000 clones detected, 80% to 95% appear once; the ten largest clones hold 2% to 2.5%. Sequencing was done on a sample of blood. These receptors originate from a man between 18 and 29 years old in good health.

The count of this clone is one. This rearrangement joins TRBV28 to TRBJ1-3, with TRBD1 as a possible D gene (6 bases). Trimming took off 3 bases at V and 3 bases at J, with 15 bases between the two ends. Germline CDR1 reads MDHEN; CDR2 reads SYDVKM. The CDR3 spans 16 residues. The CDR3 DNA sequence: TGTGCCAGCAGTTTCATAAGCAGGGGAGGTGGAAACACCATATATTTT. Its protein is CASSFISRGGGNTIYF.

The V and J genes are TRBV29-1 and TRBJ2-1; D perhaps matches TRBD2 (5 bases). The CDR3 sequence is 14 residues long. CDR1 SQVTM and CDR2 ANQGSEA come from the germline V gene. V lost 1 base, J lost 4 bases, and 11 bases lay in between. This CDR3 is CSVEGLAAYNEQFF. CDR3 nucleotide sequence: TGCAGCGTTGAAGGCCTAGCCGCGTACAATGAGCAGTTCTTC.

CDR3 sequence (DNA): TGTGCCAGCAGCTTTCGGGTTGACACTGAAGCTTTCTTT. It codes for CASSFRVDTEAFF. The gene calls are TRBV7-9 and TRBJ1-1, with D uncertain. Germline lookup yields CDR1 SEHNR and CDR2 FQNEAQ (reference sequence). V was shortened by 3 bases and J by 3 bases, with 8 bases between the two germline ends. The CDR3 is 13 amino acids. Full variable domain (outside the CDR3, taken from reference TRBV7-9 and TRBJ1-1): DTGVSQNPRHKITKRGQNVTFRCDPISEHNRLYWYRQTLGQGPEFLTYFQNEAQLEKSRLLSDRFSAERPKGSFSTLEIQRTEQGDSAMYLCASSFRVDTEAFFGQGTRLTVV.

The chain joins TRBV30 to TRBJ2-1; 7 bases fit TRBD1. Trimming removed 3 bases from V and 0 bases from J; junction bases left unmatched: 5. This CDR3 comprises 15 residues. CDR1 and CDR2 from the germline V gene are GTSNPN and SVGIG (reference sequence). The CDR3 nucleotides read TGTGCCTGGAGCGGGGACAGTTACTCCTACAATGAGCAGTTCTTC. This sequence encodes CAWSGDSYSYNEQFF.

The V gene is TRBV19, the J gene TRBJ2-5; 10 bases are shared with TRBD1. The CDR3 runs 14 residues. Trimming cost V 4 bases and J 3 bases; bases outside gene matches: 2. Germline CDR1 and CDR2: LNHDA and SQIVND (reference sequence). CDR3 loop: CASSTGTGEETQYF. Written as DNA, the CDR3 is TGTGCCAGTAGTACCGGGACAGGGGAAGAGACCCAGTACTTC.

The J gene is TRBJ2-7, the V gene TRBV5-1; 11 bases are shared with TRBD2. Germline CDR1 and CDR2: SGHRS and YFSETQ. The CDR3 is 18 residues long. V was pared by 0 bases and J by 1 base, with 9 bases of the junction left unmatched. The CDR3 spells CASSLAGTTSGGSYEQYV. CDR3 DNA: TGCGCCAGCAGCTTGGCGGGAACTACTAGCGGGGGATCCTACGAGCAGTACGTC.

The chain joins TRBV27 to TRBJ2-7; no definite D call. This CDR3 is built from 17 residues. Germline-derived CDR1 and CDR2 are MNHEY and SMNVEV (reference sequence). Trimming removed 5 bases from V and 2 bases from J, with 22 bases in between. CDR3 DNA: TGTGCCAGCAGTCGCCTCCTGGGGTCGGTTTCCCCCTACGAGCAGTACTTC. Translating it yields CASSRLLGSVSPYEQYF.

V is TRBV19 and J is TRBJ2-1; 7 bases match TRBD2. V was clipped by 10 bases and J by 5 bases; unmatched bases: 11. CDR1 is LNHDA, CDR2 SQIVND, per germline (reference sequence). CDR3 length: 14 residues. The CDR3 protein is CATSPGRENNEQFF. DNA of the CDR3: TGTGCCACCTCCCCAGGGCGGGAGAACAATGAGCAGTTCTTC.

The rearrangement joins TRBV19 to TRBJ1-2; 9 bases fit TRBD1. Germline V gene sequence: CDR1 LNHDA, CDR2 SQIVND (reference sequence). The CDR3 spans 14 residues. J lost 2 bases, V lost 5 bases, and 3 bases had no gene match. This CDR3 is CASSAGQGNYGYTF. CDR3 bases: TGTGCCAGTAGTGCTGGACAGGGGAACTATGGCTACACCTTC.

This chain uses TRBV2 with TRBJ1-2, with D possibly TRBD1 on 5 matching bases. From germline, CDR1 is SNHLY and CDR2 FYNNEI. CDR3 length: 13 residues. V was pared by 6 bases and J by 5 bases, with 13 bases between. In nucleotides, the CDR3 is TGTGCCAGCAGCGGGACTTCCGTATATGGCTACACCTTC. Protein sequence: CASSGTSVYGYTF.

Written as DNA, the CDR3 is TGCGCCAGCAGCCAAGATCCGGGGGCGGAGACCCAGTACTTC. Translated, it gives CASSQDPGAETQYF. This chain connects TRBV4-1 to TRBJ2-5; the D call may be TRBD1 or TRBD2 (6 bases each). V lost 0 bases, J lost 5 bases, and 10 bases lay in between. Germline V CDR1 and CDR2: MGHRA, YSYEKL. The CDR3 has 14 amino acids.

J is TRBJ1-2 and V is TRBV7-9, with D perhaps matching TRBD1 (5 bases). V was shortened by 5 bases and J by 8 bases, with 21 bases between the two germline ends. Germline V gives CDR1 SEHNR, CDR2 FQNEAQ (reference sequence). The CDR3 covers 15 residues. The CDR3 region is CASSPSGAGITGYTF. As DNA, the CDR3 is TGTGCCAGCAGCCCCTCCGGGGCGGGAATAACAGGCTACACCTTC.

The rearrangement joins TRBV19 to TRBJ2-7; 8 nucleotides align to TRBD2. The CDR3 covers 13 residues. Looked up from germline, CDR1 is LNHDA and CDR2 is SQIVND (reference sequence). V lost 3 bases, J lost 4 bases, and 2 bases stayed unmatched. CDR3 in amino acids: CASSIGGDYEQYF. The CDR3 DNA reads TGTGCCAGTAGTATCGGGGGGGATTACGAGCAGTACTTC. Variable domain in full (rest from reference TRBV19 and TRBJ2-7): DGGITQSPKYLFRKEGQNVTLSCEQNLNHDAMYWYRQDPGQGLRLIYYSQIVNDFQKGDIAEGYSVSREKKESFPLTVTSAQKNPTAFYLCASSIGGDYEQYFGPGTRLTVT.

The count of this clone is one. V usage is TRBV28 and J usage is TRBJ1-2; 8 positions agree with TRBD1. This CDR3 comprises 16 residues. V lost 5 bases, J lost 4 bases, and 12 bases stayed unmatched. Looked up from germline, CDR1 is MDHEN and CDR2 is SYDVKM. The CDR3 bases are TGTGCCAGCAGTCCGGCGGACAGGGCTGGAGGCTATGGCTACACCTTC. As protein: CASSPADRAGGYGYTF.

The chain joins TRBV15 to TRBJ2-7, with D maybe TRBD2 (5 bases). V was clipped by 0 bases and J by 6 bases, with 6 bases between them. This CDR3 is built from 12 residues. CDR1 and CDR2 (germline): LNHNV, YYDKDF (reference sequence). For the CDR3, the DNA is TGTGCCACCAGCAGAGATCGGGGCGAGCAGTACGTC. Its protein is CATSRDRGEQYV.

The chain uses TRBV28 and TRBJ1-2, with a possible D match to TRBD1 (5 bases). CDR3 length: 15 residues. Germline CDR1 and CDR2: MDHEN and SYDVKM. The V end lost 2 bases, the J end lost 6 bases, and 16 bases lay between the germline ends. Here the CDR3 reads CASSLGQGGLDGYTF. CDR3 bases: TGTGCCAGCAGTTTAGGGCAGGGAGGATTGGATGGCTACACCTTC.

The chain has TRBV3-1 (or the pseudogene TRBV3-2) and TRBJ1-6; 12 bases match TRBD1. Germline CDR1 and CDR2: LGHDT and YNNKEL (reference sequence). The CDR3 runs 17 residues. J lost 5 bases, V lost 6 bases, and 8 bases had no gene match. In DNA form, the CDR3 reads TGTGCCAGCAGTAACGGGGGGGACAGGGGGCATAATTCACCCCTCCACTTT. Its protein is CASSNGGDRGHNSPLHF.

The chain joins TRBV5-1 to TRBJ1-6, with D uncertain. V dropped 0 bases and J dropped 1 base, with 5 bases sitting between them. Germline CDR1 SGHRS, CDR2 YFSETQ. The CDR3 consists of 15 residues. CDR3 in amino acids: CASSLEPSYNSPLHF. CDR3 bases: TGCGCCAGCAGCTTGGAACCATCCTATAATTCACCCCTCCACTTT.

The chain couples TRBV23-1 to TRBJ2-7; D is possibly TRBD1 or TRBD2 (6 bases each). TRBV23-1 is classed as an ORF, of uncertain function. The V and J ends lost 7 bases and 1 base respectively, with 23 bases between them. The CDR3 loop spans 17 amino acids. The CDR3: CASTRDTLILISYEQYV. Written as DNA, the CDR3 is TGCGCCAGCACGCGGGACACCCTTATTCTGATTTCCTACGAGCAGTACGTC.

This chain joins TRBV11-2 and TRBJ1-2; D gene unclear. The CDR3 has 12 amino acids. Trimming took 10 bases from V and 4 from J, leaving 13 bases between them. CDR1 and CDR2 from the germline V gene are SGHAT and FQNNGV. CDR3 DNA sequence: TGTGCCATTACCCAATCGGGCTATGGCTACACCTTC. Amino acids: CAITQSGYGYTF. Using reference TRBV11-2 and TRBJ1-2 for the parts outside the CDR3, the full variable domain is EAGVAQSPRYKIIEKRQSVAFWCNPISGHATLYWYQQILGQGPKLLIQFQNNGVVDDSQLPKDRFSAERLKGVDSTLKIQPAKLEDSAVYLCAITQSGYGYTFGSGTRLTVV.

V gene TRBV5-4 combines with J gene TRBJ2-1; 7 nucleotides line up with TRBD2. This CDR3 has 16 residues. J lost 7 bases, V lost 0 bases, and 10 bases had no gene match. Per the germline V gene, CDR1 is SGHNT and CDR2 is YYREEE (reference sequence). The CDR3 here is CASSLEAGGLVNEQFF. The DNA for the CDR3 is TGTGCCAGCAGCTTGGAAGCCGGGGGGTTGGTTAATGAGCAGTTCTTC.

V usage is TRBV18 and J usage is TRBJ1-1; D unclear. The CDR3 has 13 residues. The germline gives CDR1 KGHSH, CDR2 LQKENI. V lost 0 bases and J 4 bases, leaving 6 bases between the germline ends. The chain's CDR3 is CASSPPGPTEAFF. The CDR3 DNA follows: TGTGCCAGCTCACCACCGGGTCCCACTGAAGCTTTCTTT.